This T cell receptor beta chain was captured by sequencing in a study of radiotherapy plus CTLA-4 blockade in lung cancer. Study background: Objective responses were documented in about 20% of patients, with disease control in approximately 32%. General observations from the study: Following radiotherapy plus ipilimumab, tumor-derived TCR clones expanded in the blood.

Some clones are missing from TCRdb's copy, which holds only in-frame ones; the method was immunoSEQ multiplex PCR. The repertoire holds 90,000 to 100,000 clones, with roughly 74% as singletons. The V and J ends lost 5 bases and 4 bases, in that order; junction bases with no gene match: 12. Germline lookup yields CDR1 MDHEN and CDR2 SYDVKM. The CDR3 has 16 residues. Details on this clone: Its antigen is not known.

This specimen was peripheral blood, taken from a patient treated with radiotherapy plus ipilimumab. The chain is built from TRBV28 and TRBJ2-5; 8 bases line up with TRBD2. The origin of this receptor is a human donor with non-small cell lung cancer who had a partial response to radiotherapy plus ipilimumab. Some clones in this sample may be carry-over from other donors' samples. CDR3 residues: CASSALLAEARETQYF. CDR3 nucleotide sequence: TGTGCCAGCAGTGCCCTACTAGCGGAGGCCAGAGAGACCCAGTACTTC.